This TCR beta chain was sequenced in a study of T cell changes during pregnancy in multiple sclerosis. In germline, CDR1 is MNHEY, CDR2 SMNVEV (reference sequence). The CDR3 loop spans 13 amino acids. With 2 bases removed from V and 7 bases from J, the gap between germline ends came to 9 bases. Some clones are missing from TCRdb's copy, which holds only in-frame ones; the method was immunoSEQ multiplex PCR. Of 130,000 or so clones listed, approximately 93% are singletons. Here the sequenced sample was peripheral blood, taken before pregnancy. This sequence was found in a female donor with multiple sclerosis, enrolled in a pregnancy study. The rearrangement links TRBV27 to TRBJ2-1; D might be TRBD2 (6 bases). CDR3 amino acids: CASSLGRSNEQFF. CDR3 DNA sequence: TGTGCCAGCAGTTTAGGGAGGTCGAATGAGCAGTTCTTC.